This T cell receptor beta chain was documented in a study of shared clonotypes between healthy human individuals. Looking at the study overall: For every donor, three CD4 naive, three CD4 memory, two CD8 naive and one CD8 memory plates were used.

The assay was immunoSEQ multiplex PCR, and TCRdb's table has in-frame clones only and misses some. The data show fewer than 3 million clones, 85% to 95% seen once. Findings and limits, study-wide: Rarefaction revealed incomplete sorted-subset sequencing despite large depth. Memory subsets had estimated richness that was generally smaller than that of naive subsets.

A note on this clone: Its antigen is currently unknown.

The ends lost 4 bases at V and 2 bases at J; junction bases unmatched: 4. Germline V gives CDR1 SGHTA, CDR2 FQGTGA. The CDR3 sequence is 16 residues long. Material: naive CD4+ T cells from PBMCs. As to subset: CD45RA+ positively selected. The V gene is TRBV7-3, the J gene TRBJ2-1; 11 bases line up with TRBD2. This receptor was taken from a man between 18 and 35 years old in good health. Some clones in this sample may be carry-over from other donors' samples. CDR3 amino acids: CASSSTSGSTYNEQFF. CDR3 DNA: TGTGCCAGCAGCTCCACTAGCGGGAGTACCTACAATGAGCAGTTCTTC.